Presented here are 18 T cell receptor beta chains from one specimen sequenced in a study of blood T cell repertoires in COVID-19. The data were produced by immunoSEQ multiplex PCR, yet TCRdb's version contains in-frame clones alone and is incomplete. The sample includes fewer than 350,000 clones, 89% of them seen just once. Sequencing was carried out using peripheral blood. These receptors came from a woman aged 60 to 75 with COVID-19, enrolled during active disease.

The V and J genes are TRBV5-1 and TRBJ2-7; 7 bases fit TRBD1. With 3 bases clipped from V and 1 base from J, the junction kept 7 bases outside the gene matches. The germline V gene encodes CDR1 SGHRS and CDR2 YFSETQ. This CDR3 contains 15 residues. The CDR3 reads CASSSGQSSSYEQYF. CDR3 coding DNA: TGCGCCAGCAGCTCGGGACAGTCGTCTTCCTACGAGCAGTACTTC.

In the case of this clone: Other nucleotide sequences in the sample specify the same CDR3. The genes are TRBV27 and TRBJ1-1; D is undetermined. Germline CDR1 reads MNHEY; CDR2 reads SMNVEV (reference sequence). V was shortened by 3 bases and J by 3 bases, with 8 bases between the two germline ends. The CDR3 sequence is 13 residues long. The CDR3 sequence: CASSLREHTEAFF. The CDR3 bases are TGTGCCAGCAGTTTGAGGGAGCACACTGAAGCTTTCTTT.

V gene TRBV18 combines with J gene TRBJ1-2; D is perhaps TRBD1 (5 bases). Germline CDR1 is KGHSH and CDR2 is LQKENI. V dropped 3 bases and J dropped 4 bases, with 12 bases sitting between them. The CDR3 consists of 14 residues. The CDR3 spells CASSPLDDSYGYTF. CDR3 coding DNA: TGTGCCAGCTCACCGTTGGACGACAGCTATGGCTACACCTTC. The variable domain in full, with the rest retrieved from reference TRBV18 and TRBJ1-2, is NAGVMQNPRHLVRRRGQEARLRCSPMKGHSHVYWYRQLPEEGLKFMVYLQKENIIDESGMPKERFSAEFPKEGPSILRIQQVVRGDSAAYFCASSPLDDSYGYTFGSGTRLTVV.

This clone was counted only a few times. V gene TRBV6-1 combines with J gene TRBJ2-3; weak D call: TRBD1 (5 bases). Germline V gene data show CDR1 as MNHNS and CDR2 as SASEGT. The CDR3 has 12 residues. The V end lost 3 bases, the J end lost 10 bases, and 11 bases lay between the germline ends. The CDR3 bases are TGTGCCAGCAGTGAGCAGGCAGGGCCGCAGTATTTT. This gives the protein CASSEQAGPQYF.

The J gene is TRBJ2-3, the V gene TRBV3-1 (or the pseudogene TRBV3-2), with 7 bases aligning to TRBD1. From germline, CDR1 is LGHDT and CDR2 YNNKEL (reference sequence). J was trimmed by 4 bases and V by 3 bases; bases with no gene match: 7. The CDR3 is 15 amino acids. The CDR3 DNA is TGTGCCAGCAGCCAGACAGGGCGTAACGCAGATACGCAGTATTTT. It is translated as CASSQTGRNADTQYF.

The CDR3 DNA sequence: TGTGCCAGCAGAGAGCGGGGGAACCTGAACAATGAGCAGTTCTTC. This encodes CASRERGNLNNEQFF. The J gene is TRBJ2-1, the V gene TRBV6-4; 8 bases are a match to TRBD2. Per the germline V gene, CDR1 is MRHNA and CDR2 is SNTAGT. The CDR3 loop spans 15 amino acids. J lost 5 bases, V lost 6 bases, and 9 bases had no gene match.

The V call is TRBV6-1, the J call TRBJ1-5; possible D gene TRBD1, 6 bases. In germline, CDR1 is MNHNS, CDR2 SASEGT. Trimming took off 2 bases at V and 6 bases at J, with 14 bases between the two ends. The CDR3 contains 15 residues. The DNA for the CDR3 is TGTGCCAGCAGTGAAAGTTACAGGGTCGTTCAGCCCCAGCATTTT. Encoded protein: CASSESYRVVQPQHF.

This clone came up once. This chain connects TRBV7-3 to TRBJ2-5, with a weak D call TRBD2 (7 bases). V was trimmed by 2 bases and J by 5 bases, leaving 12 bases between them. The germline V gene encodes CDR1 SGHTA and CDR2 FQGTGA. This CDR3 is built from 14 residues. CDR3 sequence reads: CASSLAGARETQYF. CDR3 in DNA: TGTGCCAGCAGCTTAGCGGGGGCCCGTGAGACCCAGTACTTC. Full variable domain (missing parts from reference TRBV7-3 and TRBJ2-5): GAGVSQTPSNKVTEKGKYVELRCDPISGHTALYWYRQSLGQGPEFLIYFQGTGAADDSGLPNDRFFAVRPEGSVSTLKIQRTERGDSAVYLCASSLAGARETQYFGPGTRLLVL.

The chain carries TRBV11-2 and TRBJ1-1; no clear D gene. Germline-derived CDR1 and CDR2 are SGHAT and FQNNGV. The CDR3 consists of 14 residues. V was clipped by 1 base and J by 5 bases, with 11 bases between them. The CDR3 coding sequence is TGTGCCAGCAGCTTAGGCCCTACTGCGACTGAAGCTTTCTTT. Translated: CASSLGPTATEAFF.

The rearrangement links TRBV19 to TRBJ1-5; maybe TRBD1 (5 bases). The CDR3 is 16 amino acids. V was pared by 5 bases and J by 6 bases, with 20 bases between. The germline V gene encodes CDR1 LNHDA and CDR2 SQIVND (reference sequence). The DNA of the CDR3 is TGTGCCAGTAGTTTGGAAAGGGGAAGTGGTATTCAGCCCCAGCATTTT. Translated, it gives CASSLERGSGIQPQHF.

The chain employs TRBV9 and TRBJ1-2, with a tentative D call TRBD1 (6 bases). Trimming shortened V by 0 bases and J by 0 bases, and 12 bases separated the two germline ends. The CDR3 sequence is 16 residues long. The germline gives CDR1 SGDLS, CDR2 YYNGEE. The CDR3 loop is CASSVVSGASNYGYTF. CDR3 DNA sequence: TGTGCCAGCAGCGTAGTTTCAGGGGCATCTAACTATGGCTACACCTTC.

This chain joins TRBV28 and TRBJ2-3; D remains unclear. The CDR3 covers 13 residues. The germline CDR1 and CDR2 sequences are MDHEN and SYDVKM. The germline V and J ends were trimmed by 5 bases and 5 bases, with 11 bases remaining between them. The CDR3 spells CASSPPVQDTQYF. CDR3 nucleotides: TGTGCCAGCAGTCCCCCGGTCCAAGATACGCAGTATTTT.

The rearrangement uses TRBV6-6 and TRBJ1-5, with D possibly TRBD1 on 5 matching bases. The V and J ends lost 7 bases and 3 bases respectively, with 13 bases between them. The CDR3 has 14 residues. Germline V CDR1 and CDR2: MNHNY, SVGAGI (reference sequence). The CDR3, as DNA: TGTGCCAGCACCGGAGGGGAGGCCAATCAGCCCCAGCATTTT. Translation gives CASTGGEANQPQHF.

The chain recombines TRBV6-4 with TRBJ2-7, with 7 nucleotides matching TRBD2. CDR1 is MRHNA and CDR2 is SNTAGT in the germline V gene. CDR3 length: 15 residues. V was clipped by 7 bases and J by 0 bases; unmatched bases: 9. CDR3 loop: CASTLGGDGSYEQYF. CDR3 DNA: TGTGCCAGCACCCTGGGAGGGGACGGCTCCTACGAGCAGTACTTC.

This clone was seen more than once but under ten times. The V and J genes are TRBV5-1 and TRBJ1-3, with D possibly TRBD1 on 6 matching bases. The V end was cut by 6 bases, the J end by 2 bases, with 15 bases between. CDR3 size: 15 residues. Germline V gene data show CDR1 as SGHRS and CDR2 as YFSETQ. The CDR3 DNA reads TGCGCCAGCACCCAGGCAGGGGTGGCTGGAAACACCATATATTTT. The encoded protein is CASTQAGVAGNTIYF.

The V call is TRBV10-3, the J call TRBJ2-7, with D maybe TRBD1 (7 bases). The CDR3 has 16 amino acids. V was pared by 4 bases and J by 4 bases, with 20 bases between. Germline CDR1 and CDR2: ENHRY and SYGVKD. CDR3 sequence reads: CAISGSPETGRYEQYF. In DNA, the CDR3 is TGTGCCATCAGTGGGTCCCCAGAGACAGGGAGGTACGAGCAGTACTTC.

This chain links TRBV6-5 with TRBJ1-1, with TRBD1 matching over 10 bases. Germline values: CDR1 MNHEY, CDR2 SVGAGI. The V segment lost 4 bases and the J segment 3 bases; nucleotides outside the gene matches: 2. The CDR3 spans 14 residues. CDR3 bases: TGTGCCAGCAGTTCCGGGACAGGGGACACTGAAGCTTTCTTT. Translated, it gives CASSSGTGDTEAFF.

The chain joins TRBV19 to TRBJ2-1, with 7 nucleotides matching TRBD2. CDR3 length: 14 residues. V was pared by 5 bases and J by 4 bases, with 5 bases of the junction left unmatched. Per germline, CDR1 LNHDA and CDR2 SQIVND (reference sequence). CDR3 sequence reads: CASSGTKKYNEQFF. DNA of the CDR3: TGTGCCAGTAGTGGGACTAAAAAATACAATGAGCAGTTCTTC.